What follows are 29 T cell receptor beta chains derived from one specimen sequenced in a study of T cells in Graves' hyperthyroidism and ophthalmopathy. Amplification of TCR beta CDR3 regions used RNA as the template. A first-round RT-PCR of the TCR CDR3 used the HTBI primer set. TCRdb used MiXCR to reprocess the multiplex PCR reads, holding one entry per CDR3 protein. The repertoire holds around 420,000 distinct CDR3 sequences, with roughly an eighth as singletons. Material: blood. These receptors were collected from a woman aged 18-29 years with Graves' hyperthyroidism.

This clonotype has at least ten counts. The chain couples TRBV7-2 to TRBJ2-2; D unclear. CDR3 length: 14 residues. Trimming shortened V by 3 bases and J by 4 bases, and 9 bases separated the two germline ends. Germline-derived CDR1 and CDR2 are SGHTA and FQGNSA. CDR3 loop: CASSFGFSTGELFF. The CDR3 nucleotides read TGTGCCAGCAGCTTTGGATTTAGCACCGGGGAGCTGTTTTTT.

This clonotype has just a few counts. The chain is built from TRBV12-3 or TRBV12-4 and TRBJ2-2, with D maybe TRBD1 (6 bases). The length of the CDR3 is 17 residues. Trimming shortened V by 2 bases and J by 2 bases, and 15 bases separated the two germline ends. The CDR3 loop reads CASSLFPDRTNTGELFF. In nucleotides, the CDR3 is TGTGCCAGCAGTTTATTCCCCGACAGGACTAACACCGGGGAGCTGTTTTTT.

This clonotype was counted between two and nine times. The gene calls are TRBV20-1 and TRBJ2-1, with D possibly TRBD2 on 5 matching bases. The germline gives CDR1 DFQATT, CDR2 SNEGSKA (reference sequence). The V gene lost 5 bases and the J gene lost 10 bases, with 18 bases spanning the gap. The CDR3 spans 13 residues. CDR3 residues: CSAPPAVAQEQFF. CDR3 nucleotide sequence: TGCAGTGCTCCCCCAGCGGTCGCACAAGAGCAGTTCTTC.

This clonotype was detected ten times or more. V gene TRBV2 combines with J gene TRBJ1-1; D is unresolved. The CDR3 has 13 amino acids. The germline CDR1 and CDR2 sequences are SNHLY and FYNNEI. V was shortened by 4 bases and J by 1 base, with 7 bases between the two germline ends. In nucleotides, the CDR3 is TGTGCCAGCAGTGGCCGACAGAACACTGAAGCTTTCTTT. It is translated as CASSGRQNTEAFF.

In its sample, this clonotype was seen many times. This CDR3 is CASSLGTSGSWNEQYF. The CDR3 DNA sequence: TGCGCCAGCAGCTTGGGGACTAGCGGGAGTTGGAACGAGCAGTACTTC. The chain employs TRBV5-1 and TRBJ2-7; 13 positions agree with TRBD2. The CDR3 extends over 16 amino acids. CDR1 and CDR2 from the germline V gene are SGHRS and YFSETQ. V was clipped by 0 bases and J by 5 bases; unmatched bases: 5.

This clonotype was seen a handful of times. This chain connects TRBV19 to TRBJ2-2; TRBD2 might be the D (6 bases). V shed 6 bases and J shed 6 bases, with 11 bases lying between them. The length of the CDR3 is 13 residues. Germline lookup yields CDR1 LNHDA and CDR2 SQIVND (reference sequence). Written as DNA, the CDR3 is TGTGCCAGTAGACGGGACTGTGCCGGGGAGCTGTTTTTT. Its protein is CASRRDCAGELFF.

This chain links TRBV28 with TRBJ2-7, with D possibly being TRBD2 (5 bases). Trimming shortened V by 6 bases and J by 7 bases, and 22 bases separated the two germline ends. Germline V gives CDR1 MDHEN, CDR2 SYDVKM. The CDR3 length is 15 residues. The CDR3 reads CASSDPGGSIDEQYF. The CDR3 DNA reads TGTGCCAGCAGCGACCCAGGAGGCTCTATCGATGAGCAGTACTTC.

The chain uses TRBV15 and TRBJ2-2, with 7 bases aligning to TRBD1. J was trimmed by 6 bases and V by 5 bases; bases with no gene match: 15. Germline CDR1 LNHNV, CDR2 YYDKDF (reference sequence). The CDR3 sequence is 17 residues long. For the CDR3, the DNA is TGTGCCACCAGCCCACGGGACAGAAGTGCCGCAGCCGGGGAGCTGTTTTTT. Translated, it gives CATSPRDRSAAAGELFF.

The V gene is TRBV6-1, the J gene TRBJ2-7, with 9 bases aligning to TRBD1. Germline V gene sequence: CDR1 MNHNS, CDR2 SASEGT. This CDR3 spans 16 amino acids. Trimming at V came to 6 bases and at J to 5 bases, leaving 14 bases not matched to a gene. CDR3 nucleotides: TGTGCCAGCAGCGTAATACCCGGGACAGGGCTCGACGAGCAGTACTTC. Amino acids: CASSVIPGTGLDEQYF.

The table lists this clonotype with many counts. The CDR3 protein is CASSFGQMNTEAFF. CDR3 bases: TGTGCCAGCAGTTTTGGCCAGATGAACACTGAAGCTTTCTTT. This sequence joins TRBV12-3 or TRBV12-4 and TRBJ1-1, with no clear D. Trimming shortened V by 3 bases and J by 0 bases, and 8 bases separated the two germline ends. The CDR3 is 14 amino acids.

A few counts support this clonotype. This chain uses TRBV7-9 with TRBJ1-2, with D possibly being TRBD1 (6 bases). In germline, CDR1 is SEHNR, CDR2 FQNEAQ (reference sequence). The germline V and J ends were trimmed by 5 bases and 7 bases, with 23 bases remaining between them. The CDR3 length is 16 residues. CDR3 loop: CASSPTDSESLRGYTF. The CDR3, as DNA: TGTGCCAGCAGCCCAACGGACAGTGAATCACTCCGTGGCTACACCTTC.

The J gene is TRBJ2-3, the V gene TRBV5-1, with TRBD2 matching over 8 bases. Germline-derived CDR1 and CDR2 are SGHRS and YFSETQ. V lost 1 base to trimming and J lost 5 bases; unmatched junction nucleotides: 6. The CDR3 spans 15 residues. The CDR3 reads CASSLHGREGDTQYF. CDR3 DNA: TGCGCCAGCAGCTTGCATGGTCGGGAGGGAGATACGCAGTATTTT. Combining the CDR3 with reference TRBV5-1 and TRBJ2-3 gives the whole variable domain KAGVTQTPRYLIKTRGQQVTLSCSPISGHRSVSWYQQTPGQGLQFLFEYFSETQRNKGNFPGRFSGRQFSNSRSEMNVSTLELGDSALYLCASSLHGREGDTQYFGPGTRLTVL.

This clonotype was counted ten times or more. J is TRBJ2-7 and V is TRBV29-1; D is unclear. V shed 7 bases and J shed 3 bases, with 16 bases lying between them. The CDR3 totals 13 residues. Looked up from germline, CDR1 is SQVTM and CDR2 is ANQGSEA. CDR3 nucleotide sequence: TGCAGCGCTCTCCCACCCTCGGGCTACGAGCAGTACTTC. As protein: CSALPPSGYEQYF.

Ten or more counts support this clonotype. The chain recombines TRBV20-1 with TRBJ1-1, with TRBD1 matching over 7 bases. CDR1 is DFQATT and CDR2 is SNEGSKA in the germline V gene (reference sequence). The length of the CDR3 is 13 residues. Trimming cost V 6 bases and J 5 bases; bases outside gene matches: 9. The CDR3 loop reads CSANSQGGTEAFF. CDR3 coding DNA: TGCAGTGCAAACTCCCAGGGGGGGACTGAAGCTTTCTTT.

The table lists this clonotype with many counts. V and J are TRBV7-8 and TRBJ2-1; D is unresolved. Deletions cut 5 bases from V and 5 bases from J, with 13 bases between. Germline V gene lookup returns CDR1 SGHVS and CDR2 FQNEAQ. This CDR3 contains 14 residues. The CDR3, as DNA: TGTGCCAGCAGCACTTCCCCAGAGGACAATGAGCAGTTCTTC. It specifies CASSTSPEDNEQFF.

This clonotype was seen at least ten times. The V and J genes are TRBV11-3 and TRBJ2-1; no definite D call. The V end lost 1 base, the J end lost 10 bases, and 8 bases lay between the germline ends. This CDR3 is built from 12 residues. Germline CDR1 reads SGHNT; CDR2 reads YENEEA. CDR3 coding DNA: TGTGCCAGCAGCTTAGGCCTCACGGAGCAGTTCTTC. Protein sequence: CASSLGLTEQFF.

The J gene is TRBJ2-7, the V gene TRBV12-3 or TRBV12-4, with 8 bases identical to TRBD2. Trimming cost V 2 bases and J 2 bases; bases outside gene matches: 8. The CDR3 sequence is 16 residues long. CDR3 region: CASSLLAGRGTYEQYF. The CDR3, as DNA: TGTGCCAGCAGTTTACTAGCGGGTAGGGGCACCTACGAGCAGTACTTC.

This clonotype occurred many times. The chain is built from TRBV20-1 and TRBJ2-4; 8 bases align to TRBD1. The CDR3 sequence is 13 residues long. Germline CDR1 DFQATT, CDR2 SNEGSKA (reference sequence). CDR3 amino acids: CTAGNRGSDIQYF. CDR3 in DNA: TGCACCGCGGGGAACAGGGGGAGTGACATTCAGTACTTC.

Ten or more counts support this clonotype. The CDR3 is CAWIPSGTLWETQYF. In DNA form, the CDR3 reads TGTGCCTGGATCCCTAGCGGGACCCTTTGGGAGACCCAGTACTTC. V is TRBV30 and J is TRBJ2-5, with 9 bases fitting TRBD2. V dropped 4 bases and J dropped 5; count of bases not matched to a gene: 11. Per germline, CDR1 GTSNPN and CDR2 SVGIG (reference sequence). This CDR3 is built from 15 residues.

This clonotype appeared many times. The chain combines TRBV20-1 with TRBJ2-3; the D call may be TRBD1 or TRBD2 (6 bases each). Germline V gene lookup returns CDR1 DFQATT and CDR2 SNEGSKA (reference sequence). The ends were cut back, 6 bases at V and 0 bases at J, with 13 bases in the middle. CDR3 length equals 14 residues. CDR3 in amino acids: CSAPRGASTDTQYF. The CDR3 region has the DNA TGCAGTGCGCCGAGGGGGGCTAGCACAGATACGCAGTATTTT.

In its sample, this clonotype was seen many times. The J gene is TRBJ2-7, the V gene TRBV28; 8 bases are a match to TRBD1. The germline gives CDR1 MDHEN, CDR2 SYDVKM. V lost 10 bases, J lost 3 bases, and 8 bases stayed unmatched. This CDR3 is 13 amino acids long. The CDR3 coding sequence is TGTGCCACCAACGACAGGGGCCGCTACGAGCAGTACTTC. Protein: CATNDRGRYEQYF.

To note about this clonotype: The junction departs from germline at one end; a sequencing error may be responsible. This sequence joins TRBV29-1 and TRBJ1-2; no definite D call. Germline V gene data show CDR1 as SQVTM and CDR2 as ANQGSEA. This CDR3 has 12 amino acids. The CDR3 DNA reads as TGCAGCGCTGAAGGCCCAGGTGGCGGCTACACCTTC. Translating it yields CSAEGPGGGYTF.

This clonotype was observed many times. This sequence joins TRBV7-9 and TRBJ2-1, with D possibly being TRBD1 or TRBD2 (5 bases each). CDR3 length: 14 residues. Trimming pared 2 bases from V and 6 bases from J, leaving 11 bases between. Germline V gives CDR1 SEHNR, CDR2 FQNEAQ (reference sequence). The CDR3: CASSLRAGTNEQFF. The CDR3 coding sequence is TGTGCCAGCAGCTTAAGGGCAGGGACCAATGAGCAGTTCTTC.

The J gene is TRBJ2-1, the V gene TRBV5-4; D assignment may be TRBD1 or TRBD2 (5 bases each). The V end was cut by 0 bases, the J end by 0 bases, with 16 bases between. Germline V lookup: CDR1 SGHNT, CDR2 YYREEE (reference sequence). There are 18 residues in the CDR3. The CDR3 spells CASSLASGGRSSYNEQFF. The CDR3 bases are TGTGCCAGCAGCTTGGCCAGTGGGGGACGGAGCTCCTACAATGAGCAGTTCTTC. Complete variable domain (other parts from reference TRBV5-4 and TRBJ2-1): ETGVTQSPTHLIKTRGQQVTLRCSSQSGHNTVSWYQQALGQGPQFIFQYYREEENGRGNFPPRFSGLQFPNYSSELNVNALELDDSALYLCASSLASGGRSSYNEQFFGPGTRLTVL.

As for this clonotype: A much larger clone differs by one base, so this may be a read error. The rearrangement links TRBV18 to TRBJ2-3, with D possibly TRBD2 on 6 matching bases. CDR1 is KGHSH, CDR2 LQKENI, per germline. Trimming shortened V by 10 bases and J by 8 bases, and 25 bases separated the two germline ends. The CDR3 sequence is 15 residues long. This chain's CDR3 is CATRSGGGLEGTQYF. CDR3 nucleotide sequence: TGTGCCACCCGATCCGGGGGAGGTCTAGAAGGTACGCAGTATTTT.

This clonotype was counted at least ten times. V usage is TRBV30 and J usage is TRBJ1-5, with D maybe TRBD1 (5 bases). Germline loops: CDR1 GTSNPN, CDR2 SVGIG (reference sequence). The CDR3 sequence is 15 residues long. Between the trimmed V and J ends, which lost 5 bases and 2 bases, there was a span of 16 bases. In DNA, the CDR3 is TGTGCCTGGGCCATGGGGCCTAGTGGCAATCAGCCCCAGCATTTT. As protein: CAWAMGPSGNQPQHF.

Comment on this clonotype: Being one base from a much bigger clone, this may be a read error. This sequence joins TRBV10-1 and TRBJ2-1; 8 bases map to TRBD2. The CDR3 runs to 19 residues. Unmatched junction bases numbered 14, after V lost 2 bases and J lost 2 bases. Germline V gene sequence: CDR1 WNHNN, CDR2 SYGVQD (reference sequence). CDR3 residues: CASSESPGKREPAYNEQFF. CDR3 DNA: TGCGCCAGCAGTGAGAGTCCAGGGAAGCGGGAGCCAGCCTACAATGAGCAGTTCTTC.

This clonotype was detected ten times or more. The chain combines TRBV28 with TRBJ1-5; TRBD1 might be the D (6 bases). This CDR3 has 18 residues. Germline values: CDR1 MDHEN, CDR2 SYDVKM. Between the trimmed V and J ends, which lost 7 bases and 1 base, there was a span of 23 bases. This chain's CDR3 is CASILGGEVSGSNQPQHF. CDR3 coding DNA: TGTGCCAGCATCTTGGGGGGCGAAGTCTCGGGAAGCAATCAGCCCCAGCATTTT.

This clonotype was found many times. The rearrangement links TRBV11-2 to TRBJ2-1; no reliable D call. This CDR3 is built from 12 residues. V was shortened by 5 bases and J by 3 bases, with 5 bases between the two germline ends. The germline gives CDR1 SGHAT, CDR2 FQNNGV. The CDR3 loop reads CASSHLYNEQFF. CDR3 bases: TGTGCCAGCAGCCACCTCTACAATGAGCAGTTCTTC. The whole variable domain, remainder taken from reference TRBV11-2 and TRBJ2-1, is EAGVAQSPRYKIIEKRQSVAFWCNPISGHATLYWYQQILGQGPKLLIQFQNNGVVDDSQLPKDRFSAERLKGVDSTLKIQPAKLEDSAVYLCASSHLYNEQFFGPGTRLTVL.